The rows below give T cell receptor beta chains drawn from one sample of a study of blood T cell repertoires in COVID-19. Clones were sequenced by immunoSEQ multiplex PCR, and TCRdb holds only the in-frame ones, with some missing. The sample carries some 270,000 clones, 70% to 90% recorded once. Sequenced material: peripheral blood. The receptors here all came from a woman aged 70-85 years with acute or convalescent COVID-19. Both conserved end residues are part of each CDR3. A D gene is named only where the DNA matches it firmly. Not all rows give a size; the values are once, few, many and, for expanded clones, a class.

V gene,D gene,J gene,clone size,CDR3 protein,CDR3 DNA
TRBV19,TRBD1,TRBJ2-5,NA,CASSKTPQPGGETQYF,TGTGCCAGTAGTAAGACCCCCCAGCCAGGGGGAGAGACCCAGTACTTC
TRBV19,TRBD1,TRBJ1-5,NA,CASSITGQFNQPQHF,TGTGCCAGTAGTATAACGGGACAGTTCAATCAGCCCCAGCATTTT
TRBV7-8,TRBD1,TRBJ2-2,NA,CASSSTGTGLGELFF,TGTGCCAGCAGCTCGACCGGGACAGGGTTGGGGGAGCTGTTTTTT
TRBV7-9,TRBD2,TRBJ2-5,NA,CASSPRLAGGEETQYF,TGTGCCAGCAGCCCTCGACTAGCGGGGGGTGAAGAGACCCAGTACTTC
TRBV11-3,TRBD2,TRBJ2-1,NA,CASSSGRGYEQFF,TGTGCCAGCAGCTCAGGGAGGGGCTACGAGCAGTTCTTC
TRBV20-1,NA,TRBJ2-7,NA,CSAWHSYEQYF,TGCAGTGCCTGGCACTCCTACGAGCAGTACTTC
TRBV5-5,NA,TRBJ1-2,NA,CASQPTATNYGYTF,TGTGCCAGCCAACCGACAGCGACTAACTATGGCTACACCTTC
TRBV2,TRBD2,TRBJ2-1,NA,CASSEARLAVAEQFF,TGTGCCAGCAGTGAAGCCCGACTAGCGGTCGCTGAGCAGTTCTTC
TRBV6-5,TRBD1,TRBJ1-5,NA,CASKSLTGGNQPQHF,TGTGCCAGCAAGAGCTTAACAGGGGGGAATCAGCCCCAGCATTTT
TRBV4-1,TRBD1,TRBJ1-5,NA,CASSQDGQGIQPQHF,TGCGCCAGCAGCCAAGATGGACAGGGTATCCAGCCCCAGCATTTT
TRBV6-5,TRBD2,TRBJ2-1,NA,CASTAGLAGTTQFF,TGTGCCAGCACCGCCGGACTAGCGGGGACTACGCAGTTCTTC
TRBV10-3,TRBD1,TRBJ1-1,NA,CAISPGTGGSGNTEAFF,TGTGCCATCAGCCCCGGGACAGGGGGCTCTGGGAACACTGAAGCTTTCTTT
TRBV7-2,NA,TRBJ1-2,NA,CASSLYPGYNYGYTF,TGTGCCAGCAGCTTATATCCAGGGTATAACTATGGCTACACCTTC
TRBV24-1,TRBD1,TRBJ1-5,NA,CATRPCLGDRGDNQPQHF,TGTGCCACCAGACCCTGCCTCGGGGACAGGGGAGACAATCAGCCCCAGCATTTT
TRBV2,NA,TRBJ1-5,NA,CASSEAGADQPQHF,TGTGCCAGCAGTGAAGCCGGAGCGGATCAGCCCCAGCATTTT
TRBV10-3,TRBD2,TRBJ2-5,NA,CAISESKGLVTETQYF,TGTGCCATCAGTGAGTCGAAAGGACTAGTGACGGAGACCCAGTACTTC
TRBV19,TRBD1,TRBJ2-2,NA,CASRRTGGTGELFF,TGTGCCAGTAGACGGACAGGGGGTACCGGGGAGCTGTTTTTT
TRBV7-3,TRBD1,TRBJ2-3,once,CASSVDRGHTQYF,TGTGCCAGCAGCGTCGACAGGGGACATACGCAGTATTTT
TRBV6-1,NA,TRBJ1-1,NA,CASSEWAGNTEAFF,TGTGCCAGCAGTGAATGGGCCGGGAACACTGAAGCTTTCTTT
TRBV6-6,NA,TRBJ1-2,NA,CASTLGSAGGYTF,TGTGCCAGCACCCTCGGCTCCGCGGGAGGCTACACCTTC
TRBV7-9,NA,TRBJ2-7,NA,CASSGPSPRGEQYF,TGTGCCAGCAGCGGCCCGTCGCCGCGCGGCGAGCAGTACTTC
TRBV11-1,NA,TRBJ1-3,NA,CASSFDLNRSGNTIYF,TGTGCCAGCAGCTTTGATCTCAACAGGAGTGGAAACACCATATATTTT
TRBV12-5,TRBD2,TRBJ2-5,NA,CASGTSGGALETQYF,TGTGCTAGTGGAACTAGCGGGGGGGCTCTTGAGACCCAGTACTTC
TRBV6-5,NA,TRBJ2-7,NA,CASVMGATSYEQYF,TGTGCCAGCGTAATGGGGGCCACGTCCTACGAGCAGTACTTC
TRBV7-9,NA,TRBJ1-1,once,CASSPIGEIMNTEAFF,TGTGCCAGCAGTCCAATAGGAGAAATCATGAACACTGAAGCTTTCTTT
TRBV5-5,NA,TRBJ1-3,NA,CASRGRVPKGNTIYF,TGTGCCAGCAGGGGCAGGGTTCCCAAGGGAAACACCATATATTTT
TRBV10-3,TRBD1,TRBJ1-2,once,CATSDRGDNGYTF,TGTGCCACTTCGGACAGGGGAGATAATGGCTACACCTTC
TRBV4-1,TRBD1,TRBJ2-1,NA,CASSRGQVRGNEQFF,TGCGCCAGCAGCCGGGGACAGGTTCGGGGCAATGAGCAGTTCTTC
TRBV7-9,TRBD2,TRBJ2-5,once,CASSSGTSIQETQYF,TGTGCCAGCAGCTCCGGGACTAGCATCCAAGAGACCCAGTACTTC
TRBV3-1/TRBV3-2,TRBD1,TRBJ1-2,NA,CASSQRTGDGYTF,TGTGCCAGCAGCCAACGGACAGGGGATGGCTACACCTTC
TRBV27,NA,TRBJ1-4,NA,CASSPMFGGGSFGEKLFF,TGTGCCAGCAGTCCGATGTTCGGCGGCGGGTCGTTTGGGGAAAAACTGTTTTTT
TRBV25-1,TRBD1,TRBJ1-6,few,CASSARDRESSPLHF,TGTGCCAGCAGTGCTCGGGACAGGGAGAGTTCACCCCTCCACTTT
TRBV2,NA,TRBJ1-2,NA,CASRNNGYTF,TGTGCCAGCAGAAACAATGGCTACACCTTC
TRBV5-1,TRBD1,TRBJ2-3,NA,CASKRTGRTDTQYF,TGCGCCAGCAAGCGGACAGGGCGCACAGATACGCAGTATTTT
TRBV18,NA,TRBJ1-5,NA,CASSPGGGRSEINQPQHF,TGTGCCAGCTCACCGGGGGGGGGACGTAGCGAGATCAATCAGCCCCAGCATTTT
TRBV28,NA,TRBJ2-7,NA,CASSAPLRGVYEQYF,TGTGCCAGCAGTGCACCCCTCCGGGGAGTTTACGAGCAGTACTTC
TRBV9,TRBD2,TRBJ2-1,NA,CASSVASGGMYEQFF,TGTGCCAGCAGCGTAGCTAGCGGGGGGATGTATGAGCAGTTCTTC